This T cell receptor (beta chain) comes out of a study of T cell responses to AZD1222 COVID-19 vaccine. Study-level points and caveats: Clonal diversity may have been underestimated, and the donors were mostly white British, with more females than males. Samples come after the peak T cell response, not at day 14.

The V gene lost 1 base and the J gene lost 2 bases, with 9 bases spanning the gap. The CDR3 contains 14 residues. Per the germline V gene, CDR1 is LNHDA and CDR2 is SQIVND (reference sequence). A word on this clone: Its target is unknown.

Repertoires were generated with immunoSEQ multiplex PCR, while TCRdb's copy carries only in-frame clones and drops some. Here the sample spans 100,000 to 120,000 clones, about 90% being singletons. The sequencing used peripheral blood, collected 28 days after the second AZD1222 dose. This TCR was recovered from an adult who received the AZD1222 COVID-19 vaccine. The rearrangement joins TRBV19 to TRBJ2-7, with a possible D match to TRBD1 (6 bases). The CDR3 is CASSIGRGTYEQYF. DNA for the CDR3: TGTGCCAGTAGTATAGGCAGGGGAACCTACGAGCAGTACTTC.